The 28 T cell receptor beta chains in this list originate from one sample, sequenced in a study of cytotoxic CD8 clonotypes in ibrutinib-treated CLL (dated by TCRdb to 2020 to 2022). Explained via the paper, the time point label denotes: around 2 years on ibrutinib. The method behind the library was the immunoSEQ multiplex PCR assay. Here the immuneACCESS table is served through TCRdb, limited to in-frame sequences with V and J called. Missing clones are a known gap in these copies; in checked studies unresolved V genes cover under half, and the rest lacks a known reason. Across this sample there are 20,000 to 30,000 clones, with roughly 65% seen only once. In total, the top ten clones hold around 30% of the sample. The sequences come from PBMCs, collected after 24 months of ibrutinib treatment. These receptors were taken from a human donor with chronic lymphocytic leukemia.

The chain uses TRBV11-2 and TRBJ2-7, with no clear D. The CDR3 is 11 amino acids. Germline V gene lookup returns CDR1 SGHAT and CDR2 FQNNGV. V was clipped by 5 bases and J by 2 bases, with 4 bases between them. DNA of the CDR3: TGTGCCAGCAGCACCCCCTACGAGCAGTACTTC. Translation: CASSTPYEQYF.

A note on this clone: In the same sample, other DNA sequences code for this CDR3. This rearrangement joins TRBV4-1 to TRBJ2-3; D ambiguous. V lost 0 bases and J lost 6, with 10 bases in between. The CDR3 has 14 residues. Germline V gene data show CDR1 as MGHRA and CDR2 as YSYEKL. CDR3 residues: CASSQDIGADTQYF. The CDR3 coding sequence is TGCGCCAGCAGCCAAGATATAGGAGCGGATACGCAGTATTTT.

This clone occurred once. The chain couples TRBV21-1 to TRBJ2-1; TRBD2 is the table's D call and was not checked against the DNA. TRBV21-1 is an annotated pseudogene. This CDR3 is 13 amino acids long. The CDR3 nucleotides read TGTGCCAGCAGCTCTGGGACTAGCGGGGAGCAGTTCTTC. Translated: CASSSGTSGEQFF.

The chain links TRBV18 to TRBJ2-7; no firm D call. The V end was cut by 5 bases, the J end by 4 bases, with 15 bases between. CDR3 length: 14 amino acids. The germline V gene has CDR1 KGHSH and CDR2 LQKENI. The CDR3 sequence: CASSTLSGDYEQYF. The CDR3 bases are TGTGCCAGCTCAACCCTTAGTGGGGATTACGAGCAGTACTTC.

The V and J genes are TRBV27 and TRBJ1-1; no clear D. With 4 bases removed from V and 5 bases from J, the gap between germline ends came to 17 bases. Germline V gene lookup returns CDR1 MNHEY and CDR2 SMNVEV (reference sequence). CDR3 length: 15 residues. CDR3 sequence (DNA): TGTGCCAGCAGTTCCCGTAAGGGCTTGGGGACTGAAGCTTTCTTT. This encodes CASSSRKGLGTEAFF.

The V gene is TRBV29-1, the J gene TRBJ1-1, with D possibly being TRBD1 (5 bases). Germline CDR1 reads SQVTM; CDR2 reads ANQGSEA. The CDR3 has 14 amino acids. V shed 6 bases and J shed 1 base, with 15 bases lying between them. The CDR3 spells CSVLWDGPNTEAFF. The DNA for the CDR3 is TGCAGCGTCCTTTGGGACGGACCGAACACTGAAGCTTTCTTT.

This clone was seen only a few times. The gene calls are TRBV19 and TRBJ2-5, with unresolved D. The CDR3 has 13 residues. Germline V gives CDR1 LNHDA, CDR2 SQIVND (reference sequence). V dropped 9 bases and J dropped 2 bases, with 13 bases sitting between them. CDR3 nucleotides: TGTGCCAGCAGCTACAGTACACAAGAGACCCAGTACTTC. Protein: CASSYSTQETQYF.

Here the CDR3 reads CASSMGAPNEKLFF. In DNA form, the CDR3 reads TGTGCCAGCAGTATGGGGGCGCCTAATGAAAAACTGTTTTTT. J is TRBJ1-4 and V is TRBV27, with D perhaps TRBD1 (6 bases). Per germline, CDR1 MNHEY and CDR2 SMNVEV (reference sequence). The V and J ends lost 5 bases and 3 bases respectively, with 10 bases between them. CDR3 length equals 14 residues.

The chain employs TRBV6-5 and TRBJ1-3; no definite D call. The length of the CDR3 is 15 residues. The V end lost 6 bases, the J end lost 4 bases, and 16 bases lay between the germline ends. Germline V lookup: CDR1 MNHEY, CDR2 SVGAGI. CDR3 sequence (DNA): TGTGCCAGCAGCCACCTAAGAGACTCGGGAAACACCATATATTTT. This encodes CASSHLRDSGNTIYF.

This clone is medium-sized within its sample. This sequence joins TRBV11-2 and TRBJ1-6, with a possible D match to TRBD1 (5 bases). The germline V and J ends were trimmed by 2 bases and 6 bases, with 8 bases remaining between them. Germline V gives CDR1 SGHAT, CDR2 FQNNGV. The CDR3 loop spans 14 amino acids. The CDR3 bases are TGTGCCAGCAGCTTACAGGGAGCTAATTCACCCCTCCACTTT. Its protein product is CASSLQGANSPLHF.

Only a few counts were recorded for this clone. The rearrangement links TRBV5-4 to TRBJ1-1; 10 nucleotides agree with TRBD1. CDR1 is SGHNT and CDR2 is YYREEE in the germline V gene (reference sequence). The CDR3 totals 17 residues. V gave up 3 bases and J gave up 0 bases; unmatched junction bases: 8. The CDR3 DNA follows: TGTGCCAGCAGCTCGGGACAGGGGTGGAATATGAACACTGAAGCTTTCTTT. Encoded protein: CASSSGQGWNMNTEAFF.

This clone was counted only a few times. The rearrangement joins TRBV5-1 to TRBJ2-7; TRBD2 agrees at 10 bases. There are 16 residues in the CDR3. Germline V gene lookup returns CDR1 SGHRS and CDR2 YFSETQ. V was pared by 1 base and J by 1 base, with 5 bases of the junction left unmatched. CDR3 protein: CASSLKLAGPSYEQYF. The CDR3 bases are TGCGCCAGCAGCTTGAAACTAGCGGGGCCGTCCTACGAGCAGTACTTC.

This clone is medium-sized by share. The sample contains more than one DNA sequence encoding this CDR3. V gene TRBV5-5 combines with J gene TRBJ2-7; perhaps TRBD1 as D (5 bases). Trimming pared 4 bases from V and 4 bases from J, leaving 9 bases between. From germline, CDR1 is SGHKS and CDR2 YYEKEE (reference sequence). The CDR3 covers 12 residues. CDR3 sequence: CASSTAGYEQYF. The CDR3, as DNA: TGTGCCAGCAGCACAGCAGGGTACGAGCAGTACTTC.

This rearrangement joins TRBV6-1 to TRBJ2-5, with a possible D match to TRBD2 (7 bases). Germline values: CDR1 MNHNS, CDR2 SASEGT. V was clipped by 5 bases and J by 5 bases, with 12 bases between them. CDR3 length equals 13 residues. The CDR3 DNA reads as TGTGCCAGCAGTCCCGGGGGGCTGGAGACCCAGTACTTC. Protein product: CASSPGGLETQYF.

The chain employs TRBV19 and TRBJ1-1; 7 positions agree with TRBD1. Trimming cost V 5 bases and J 0 bases; bases outside gene matches: 9. In germline, CDR1 is LNHDA, CDR2 SQIVND (reference sequence). This CDR3 is 16 amino acids long. This CDR3 reads CASSPGQARMNTEAFF. The CDR3 bases are TGTGCCAGTAGTCCTGGACAGGCGAGAATGAACACTGAAGCTTTCTTT. The complete variable domain, with remaining parts taken from reference TRBV19 and TRBJ1-1, reads DGGITQSPKYLFRKEGQNVTLSCEQNLNHDAMYWYRQDPGQGLRLIYYSQIVNDFQKGDIAEGYSVSREKKESFPLTVTSAQKNPTAFYLCASSPGQARMNTEAFFGQGTRLTVV.

This chain connects TRBV10-2 to TRBJ2-6, with 9 bases fitting TRBD1. From germline, CDR1 is WSHSY and CDR2 SAAADI. CDR3 length equals 17 residues. The junction had 6 bases not matched to a gene; V was cut back by 6 bases and J by 0 bases. This CDR3 reads CASSDRGAPSGANVLTF. The DNA for the CDR3 is TGCGCCAGCAGCGACAGGGGGGCCCCCTCTGGGGCCAACGTCCTGACTTTC.

This sequence joins TRBV19 and TRBJ1-4; D is ambiguous. Trimming shortened V by 7 bases and J by 8 bases, and 8 bases separated the two germline ends. There are 11 residues in the CDR3. Germline CDR1 is LNHDA and CDR2 is SQIVND (reference sequence). This CDR3 is CASIGEEKLFF. CDR3 sequence (DNA): TGTGCCAGTATCGGGGAAGAAAAACTGTTTTTT.

This clone has more than one count but fewer than ten. This sequence joins TRBV7-9 and TRBJ2-7, with D hard to call. The CDR3 is made up of 15 amino acids. With 1 base removed from V and 3 bases from J, the gap between germline ends came to 13 bases. In germline, CDR1 is SEHNR, CDR2 FQNEAQ (reference sequence). Here the CDR3 reads CASSLDPTEDYEQYF. CDR3 coding DNA: TGTGCCAGCAGCTTAGATCCGACGGAAGACTACGAGCAGTACTTC.

This clone was seen a few times. This chain uses TRBV29-1 with TRBJ2-6; TRBD1 aligns across 11 bases. The CDR3 is 19 amino acids. V lost 0 bases to trimming and J lost 3 bases; unmatched junction nucleotides: 10. Germline V gene data show CDR1 as SQVTM and CDR2 as ANQGSEA. The CDR3 DNA follows: TGCAGCGTTGAAGATTTTATAGGACAGGGGGCAGATGGGGCCAACGTCCTGACTTTC. This codes for CSVEDFIGQGADGANVLTF.

The chain joins TRBV5-4 to TRBJ2-4, with D unresolved. Trimming took off 2 bases at V and 8 bases at J, with 17 bases between the two ends. CDR1 and CDR2 from the germline V gene are SGHNT and YYREEE (reference sequence). This CDR3 has 15 residues. The CDR3 region has the DNA TGTGCCAGCAGCTTAGGCCAGGACGGACCCCACATTCAGTACTTC. It is translated as CASSLGQDGPHIQYF.

The rearrangement uses TRBV4-1 and TRBJ2-1; TRBD1 is a possible D gene (5 bases). The CDR3 covers 14 residues. Germline V gene lookup returns CDR1 MGHRA and CDR2 YSYEKL. Trimming took 8 bases from V and 4 from J, leaving 15 bases between them. The DNA of the CDR3 is TGCGCCAGCGGTCAAGGGGCAACATACAATGAGCAGTTCTTC. It encodes CASGQGATYNEQFF.

Comments on this clone: Other DNA variants within this sample encode the same CDR3. This chain uses TRBV19 with TRBJ2-7, with D possibly being TRBD1 (6 bases). V was clipped by 6 bases and J by 5 bases, with 20 bases between them. Looked up from germline, CDR1 is LNHDA and CDR2 is SQIVND (reference sequence). The CDR3 contains 15 residues. The DNA for the CDR3 is TGTGCCAGTAGCTTTCAGGGGCGAGGGTCCCACGAGCAGTACTTC. Its protein product is CASSFQGRGSHEQYF.

The chain joins TRBV7-9 to TRBJ2-1; D is possibly TRBD1 (6 bases). Looked up from germline, CDR1 is SEHNR and CDR2 is FQNEAQ (reference sequence). Trimming pared 5 bases from V and 5 bases from J, leaving 19 bases between. CDR3 length: 16 amino acids. As DNA, the CDR3 is TGTGCCAGCAGCGACTACGACAGGATCTCTGACAATGAGCAGTTCTTC. Residues: CASSDYDRISDNEQFF. The full variable domain, rest sourced from reference TRBV7-9 and TRBJ2-1, is DTGVSQNPRHKITKRGQNVTFRCDPISEHNRLYWYRQTLGQGPEFLTYFQNEAQLEKSRLLSDRFSAERPKGSFSTLEIQRTEQGDSAMYLCASSDYDRISDNEQFFGPGTRLTVL.

V is TRBV5-4 and J is TRBJ2-6; 9 bases map to TRBD1. CDR3 length: 18 amino acids. The germline V gene encodes CDR1 SGHNT and CDR2 YYREEE (reference sequence). V was pared by 4 bases and J by 2 bases, with 10 bases of the junction left unmatched. DNA for the CDR3: TGTGCCAGCAGCGCTGGAGGGACAGGGAATACTGGGGCCAACGTCCTGACTTTC. This codes for CASSAGGTGNTGANVLTF. Together with reference TRBV5-4 and TRBJ2-6, the CDR3 gives the full variable domain: ETGVTQSPTHLIKTRGQQVTLRCSSQSGHNTVSWYQQALGQGPQFIFQYYREEENGRGNFPPRFSGLQFPNYSSELNVNALELDDSALYLCASSAGGTGNTGANVLTFGAGSRLTVL.

V is TRBV2 and J is TRBJ1-1; 10 positions agree with TRBD1. The junction had 8 bases not matched to a gene; V was cut back by 6 bases and J by 7 bases. Germline CDR1 is SNHLY and CDR2 is FYNNEI. The CDR3 is 14 amino acids. The CDR3 DNA reads TGTGCCAGCAGGGGGACAGGGGAATCGGGTGAAGCTTTCTTT. Translation gives CASRGTGESGEAFF.

The genes are TRBV12-5 and TRBJ1-1; TRBD1 is a possible D gene (5 bases). Trimming shortened V by 6 bases and J by 4 bases, and 15 bases separated the two germline ends. This CDR3 contains 14 residues. Germline assignment: CDR1 LGHNT and CDR2 FRNRAP. CDR3 in amino acids: CASGGGESGTEAFF. CDR3 bases: TGTGCTAGTGGGGGGGGTGAGTCGGGCACTGAAGCTTTCTTT.

This rearrangement joins TRBV25-1 to TRBJ2-1; either TRBD1 or TRBD2 may fit D (5 bases each). Trimming removed 1 base from V and 0 bases from J, with 13 bases in between. The CDR3 has 17 residues. Per germline, CDR1 MGHDK and CDR2 SYGVNS. CDR3 in DNA: TGTGCCAGCAGTGAATCATCGGGGCTAGCCTCCTACAATGAGCAGTTCTTC. Its translation is CASSESSGLASYNEQFF.

The table lists this clone with a few counts. V gene TRBV9 combines with J gene TRBJ1-3; D is ambiguous. The germline V gene encodes CDR1 SGDLS and CDR2 YYNGEE. Trimming pared 0 bases from V and 0 bases from J, leaving 7 bases between. CDR3 length: 15 residues. The CDR3 protein is CASSVEGSSGNTIYF. CDR3 bases: TGTGCCAGCAGCGTAGAAGGGAGCTCTGGAAACACCATATATTTT.